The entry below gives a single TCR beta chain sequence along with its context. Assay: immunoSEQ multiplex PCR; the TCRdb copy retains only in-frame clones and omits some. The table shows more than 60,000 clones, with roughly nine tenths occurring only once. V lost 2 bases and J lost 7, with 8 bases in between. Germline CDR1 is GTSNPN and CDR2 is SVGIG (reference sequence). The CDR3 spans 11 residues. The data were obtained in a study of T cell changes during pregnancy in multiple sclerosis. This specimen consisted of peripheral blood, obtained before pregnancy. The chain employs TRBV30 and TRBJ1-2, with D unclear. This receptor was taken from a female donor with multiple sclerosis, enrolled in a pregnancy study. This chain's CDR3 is CAWSPSGGYTF. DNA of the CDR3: TGTGCCTGGAGTCCCTCGGGTGGCTACACCTTC.